These T cell receptor beta chains were read from a single sample in a study of regulatory T cells in long-lasting Graves disease. TCRdb called the multiplex PCR reads again in MiXCR, with one record for every CDR3 protein. The table lists roughly 430,000 distinct CDR3 sequences, roughly 21% of them singletons. The starting material was peripheral blood mononuclear cells (PBMCs), obtained when the disease was refractory, from a patient treated with antithyroid drugs. The receptor set was obtained from a female donor with Graves disease. CDR3s include the opening cysteine and the closing phenylalanine or tryptophan. Fields, in order: CDR3 DNA, CDR3 protein, J gene, D gene, V gene, clone size. The D gene is left open where the match is weak. Some rows have no size entry. The others give once, few or many, or a class for an expanded clone.

DNA: TGTGCCAGCAGCTTTTTGGACACCGGGGAGCTGTTTTTT; CDR3: CASSFLDTGELFF; J: TRBJ2-2; D: -; V: TRBV7-3; size: once
DNA: TGTGCCAGTACCCCGTGGCTCCAGGATATGAACACTGAAGCTTCCTTT; CDR3: CASTPWLQDMNTEASF; J: TRBJ1-1; D: -; V: TRBV19; size: few
DNA: TGCAGTGCTCGGACTAGCGGGAGCCAAGTTCACTCTGGGGCCAACGTCCTGACTTTC; CDR3: CSARTSGSQVHSGANVLTF; J: TRBJ2-6; D: TRBD2; V: TRBV20-1; size: many
DNA: TGTGCCAGCAGTGAAGGGGTCTTGGATACGCAGTATTTT; CDR3: CASSEGVLDTQYF; J: TRBJ2-3; D: -; V: TRBV2; size: -
DNA: TGTGCCAGCAGCCCCCTCCCGGCGGACAGCTGGTGGACTGAAGCTTTCTTT; CDR3: CASSPLPADSWWTEAFF; J: TRBJ1-1; D: -; V: TRBV9; size: -
DNA: TGTGCCACCAGCAGAGAAAGGGTAGGCTATGGCTACACCTTC; CDR3: CATSRERVGYGYTF; J: TRBJ1-2; D: -; V: TRBV15; size: many
DNA: TGTGCCAGCAGTTCGCCCTCGGGTAACAATCAGCCCCAGCATTTT; CDR3: CASSSPSGNNQPQHF; J: TRBJ1-5; D: -; V: TRBV28; size: many
DNA: TGTGCCAGCAGCTTAGCGACAGGGCAAAACATTCAGTACTTC; CDR3: CASSLATGQNIQYF; J: TRBJ2-4; D: TRBD1; V: TRBV7-3; size: few
DNA: TGTGCCAGCATCGACAGGGGGGGGACTGAAGCTTTCTTT; CDR3: CASIDRGGTEAFF; J: TRBJ1-1; D: TRBD1; V: TRBV2; size: many
DNA: TGTGCCAGTCACGTTGGGGCCAACGTCCTGACTTTC; CDR3: CASHVGANVLTF; J: TRBJ2-6; D: -; V: TRBV19; size: many
DNA: TGTGCCAGCAGCCAAGATGGTGGGGGCAGGGGGGTCGACGAGCAGTACTTC; CDR3: CASSQDGGGRGVDEQYF; J: TRBJ2-7; D: -; V: TRBV11-1; size: few
DNA: TGTGCCAGCAGTGAAGGGGACCCAGGAATCAAGCAGTTCTTC; CDR3: CASSEGDPGIKQFF; J: TRBJ2-1; D: -; V: TRBV2; size: -
DNA: TGTGCCAGCATCCCCCCAATAAGGGGCTTTGCCGGGGAGCTGTTTTTT; CDR3: CASIPPIRGFAGELFF; J: TRBJ2-2; D: -; V: TRBV6-1; size: many
DNA: TGTGCCAGCAGCCCGGACAGATTCTACGAGCAGTACTTC; CDR3: CASSPDRFYEQYF; J: TRBJ2-7; D: -; V: TRBV7-6; size: many
DNA: TGTGCCAGCAGCATGGTCAGCGACACCGGGGAGCTGTTTTTT; CDR3: CASSMVSDTGELFF; J: TRBJ2-2; D: -; V: TRBV7-9; size: -
DNA: TGTGCCAGCAGCTGGAGAGGCGGGGAGCTGTTTTTT; CDR3: CASSWRGGELFF; J: TRBJ2-2; D: -; V: TRBV7-8; size: few
DNA: TGCAATGCTAGAGTGGGTGAGACCCAGTACTTC; CDR3: CNARVGETQYF; J: TRBJ2-5; D: -; V: TRBV20-1; size: few
DNA: TGCAGCGTTGCTCCCGGGAGGGGAGGAGATACGCAGTATTTT; CDR3: CSVAPGRGGDTQYF; J: TRBJ2-3; D: TRBD2; V: TRBV29-1; size: -
DNA: TGTGCCAGCACCTCCCTAGCGGGAGGACTTCACTACGAGCAGTACTTC; CDR3: CASTSLAGGLHYEQYF; J: TRBJ2-7; D: TRBD2; V: TRBV28; size: many
DNA: TGCGCCAGCAGCCAAGCAGGGGGGAACACCGGGGAGCTGTTTTTT; CDR3: CASSQAGGNTGELFF; J: TRBJ2-2; D: TRBD1; V: TRBV4-1; size: -
DNA: TGTGCCAGCAGTCCGTCAAGCGGGAGGACCTACGAGCAGTACTTC; CDR3: CASSPSSGRTYEQYF; J: TRBJ2-7; D: TRBD2; V: TRBV27; size: many
DNA: TGCAGCGTTGAAGTTACCAGCCGCAGAACGAGTTCCTACGAGCAGTACTTC; CDR3: CSVEVTSRRTSSYEQYF; J: TRBJ2-7; D: -; V: TRBV29-1; size: many
DNA: TGTGCCGGCAGTTTATTACAGGGCGAGTTTGAGACCCAGTACTTC; CDR3: CAGSLLQGEFETQYF; J: TRBJ2-5; D: -; V: TRBV28; size: few
DNA: TGTGCCAGCAGTGGCGGGGGACAGGGAAATGAAAAACTGTTTTTT; CDR3: CASSGGGQGNEKLFF; J: TRBJ1-4; D: TRBD1; V: TRBV6-1; size: few
DNA: TGTGCCACCAGCAGCACCCATAGCAATCAGCCCCAGCATTTT; CDR3: CATSSTHSNQPQHF; J: TRBJ1-5; D: -; V: TRBV15; size: many
DNA: TGCAGCGTTGACCAAGGTGACGAGACCCAGTACTTC; CDR3: CSVDQGDETQYF; J: TRBJ2-5; D: -; V: TRBV29-1; size: many
DNA: TGCGCCAGCAGCCAAGAAGGCAGTGCGGGTTATGGCTACACCTTC; CDR3: CASSQEGSAGYGYTF; J: TRBJ1-2; D: -; V: TRBV4-1; size: once
DNA: TGCGCCAGCAGCGACGGACAGCACGCCAACTATGGCTACACCTTC; CDR3: CASSDGQHANYGYTF; J: TRBJ1-2; D: -; V: TRBV5-1; size: many
DNA: TGTGCCAGCAGTCCCGGGGACAGAATCTATGGCTACACCTTC; CDR3: CASSPGDRIYGYTF; J: TRBJ1-2; D: TRBD1; V: TRBV28; size: many
DNA: TGTGCCAGCAGTCTCGAGGACAGGGACGAGCAGTACTTC; CDR3: CASSLEDRDEQYF; J: TRBJ2-7; D: TRBD1; V: TRBV28; size: many
DNA: TGCAGTGCTGGGGGGCTAACCTACGAGCAGTACTTC; CDR3: CSAGGLTYEQYF; J: TRBJ2-7; D: -; V: TRBV20-1; size: -
DNA: TGTGCCAGCAGCCAAGACCTCGGACTAGCGGGTGATTTTCTAGCCAAAAACATTCAGTACTTC; CDR3: CASSQDLGLAGDFLAKNIQYF; J: TRBJ2-4; D: TRBD2; V: TRBV4-2; size: -
DNA: TGTGCCAGCAAACCAGACCTAATCGTGACCCAGTACTTC; CDR3: CASKPDLIVTQYF; J: TRBJ2-5; D: -; V: TRBV12-3/TRBV12-4; size: many
DNA: TGTGCCAGCAGCCAACCCGAGATGAACACTGAAGCTTTCTTT; CDR3: CASSQPEMNTEAFF; J: TRBJ1-1; D: -; V: TRBV3-1; size: many
DNA: TGTGCCAGCAGTCGTAGTGGACAGCATGCTGAGCAGTACTTC; CDR3: CASSRSGQHAEQYF; J: TRBJ2-7; D: -; V: TRBV6-1; size: few
DNA: TGCAGCGTTGAAGAAACTAGCGGGCGTTACGAGCAGTACTTC; CDR3: CSVEETSGRYEQYF; J: TRBJ2-7; D: TRBD2; V: TRBV29-1; size: -
DNA: TGCAGCGTTAGGACAGGGAGAGACTATGGCTACACCTTC; CDR3: CSVRTGRDYGYTF; J: TRBJ1-2; D: TRBD1; V: TRBV29-1; size: many
DNA: TGCAGCGTTGGAGGCTCCGGGGATACGCAGTATTTT; CDR3: CSVGGSGDTQYF; J: TRBJ2-3; D: -; V: TRBV29-1; size: -
DNA: TGTGCCAGCAGTCACCGGGGGGCCACTGAAGCTTTCTTT; CDR3: CASSHRGATEAFF; J: TRBJ1-1; D: -; V: TRBV28; size: many
DNA: TGTGCCAGCAGGAGGATGGACAGGGGCGGTGAGACCCAGTACTTC; CDR3: CASRRMDRGGETQYF; J: TRBJ2-5; D: TRBD1; V: TRBV27; size: many
DNA: TGTGCCAGCACCCTAGGGGGGGTTCAAGAGACCCAGTACTTC; CDR3: CASTLGGVQETQYF; J: TRBJ2-5; D: -; V: TRBV12-3/TRBV12-4; size: many
DNA: TGTGCCAGCAGCACCGGGGGGACTAGAATCTACGAGCAGTACTTC; CDR3: CASSTGGTRIYEQYF; J: TRBJ2-7; D: TRBD2; V: TRBV11-1; size: -
DNA: TGTGCCAGCAGCTTAACGACAGGGGCAGGCACAGATACGCAGTATTTT; CDR3: CASSLTTGAGTDTQYF; J: TRBJ2-3; D: TRBD1; V: TRBV11-2; size: many
DNA: TGTGCCAGCAGCTTAGGTGGGACTGGCTACACCTTC; CDR3: CASSLGGTGYTF; J: TRBJ1-2; D: -; V: TRBV13; size: many
DNA: TGTGCCAGCAGCTTATCCCCAGGGGGCGGCTATGGCTACACCTTC; CDR3: CASSLSPGGGYGYTF; J: TRBJ1-2; D: TRBD1; V: TRBV7-9; size: many
DNA: TGTGCCAGCAGCTTTAACCCCGCACGGGAAGCGGATACGCAGTATTTT; CDR3: CASSFNPAREADTQYF; J: TRBJ2-3; D: -; V: TRBV7-2; size: -
DNA: TGTGCCAGCAGCTTAGGTGCGGGAATGAGCACAGATACGCAGTATTTT; CDR3: CASSLGAGMSTDTQYF; J: TRBJ2-3; D: -; V: TRBV7-2; size: -
DNA: TGTGCCAGCAGTACCGGGACAGGAGGTTCACCCCTCCACTTT; CDR3: CASSTGTGGSPLHF; J: TRBJ1-6; D: TRBD1; V: TRBV12-3/TRBV12-4; size: -
DNA: TGTGCCAGCAGTGAAGGGGGGAGGGGGAGCACAGATACGCAGTATTTT; CDR3: CASSEGGRGSTDTQYF; J: TRBJ2-3; D: -; V: TRBV2; size: -
DNA: TGTGCCAGCAGCTTAATTAGAATGGTGTCGTTTTCCGAGCAGTACTTC; CDR3: CASSLIRMVSFSEQYF; J: TRBJ2-7; D: -; V: TRBV7-3; size: many
DNA: TGCAGTGCTAGAGATCGAGGACAGGGAGGATATGGCTACACCTTC; CDR3: CSARDRGQGGYGYTF; J: TRBJ1-2; D: TRBD1; V: TRBV20-1; size: many
DNA: TGCAGCGTCCGACAGGCCTACGAGCAGTACTTC; CDR3: CSVRQAYEQYF; J: TRBJ2-7; D: -; V: TRBV29-1; size: many
DNA: TGTGCCAGCATGGGGCTTTCAGAGACCCAGTACTTC; CDR3: CASMGLSETQYF; J: TRBJ2-5; D: -; V: TRBV12-3/TRBV12-4; size: many
DNA: TGTGCCAGCGGGCAGCACCGGGAAGGGGGGCAGCCCCAGCATTTT; CDR3: CASGQHREGGQPQHF; J: TRBJ1-5; D: -; V: TRBV28; size: few